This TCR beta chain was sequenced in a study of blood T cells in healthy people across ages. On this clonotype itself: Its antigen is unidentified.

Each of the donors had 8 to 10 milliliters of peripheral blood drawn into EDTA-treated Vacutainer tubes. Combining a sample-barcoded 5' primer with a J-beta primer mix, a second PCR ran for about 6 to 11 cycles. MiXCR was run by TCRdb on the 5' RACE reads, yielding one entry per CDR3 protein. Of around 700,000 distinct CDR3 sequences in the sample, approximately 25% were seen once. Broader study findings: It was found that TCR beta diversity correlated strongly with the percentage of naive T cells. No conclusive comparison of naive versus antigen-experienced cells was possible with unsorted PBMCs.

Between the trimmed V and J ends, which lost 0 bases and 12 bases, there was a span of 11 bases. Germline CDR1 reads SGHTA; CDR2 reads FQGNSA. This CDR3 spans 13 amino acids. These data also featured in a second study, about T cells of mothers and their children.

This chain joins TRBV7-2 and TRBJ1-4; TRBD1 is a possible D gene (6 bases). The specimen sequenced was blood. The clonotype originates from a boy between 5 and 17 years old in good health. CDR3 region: CASSLAGGLELFF. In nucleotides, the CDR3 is TGTGCCAGCAGCTTAGCAGGGGGATTAGAACTGTTTTTT.